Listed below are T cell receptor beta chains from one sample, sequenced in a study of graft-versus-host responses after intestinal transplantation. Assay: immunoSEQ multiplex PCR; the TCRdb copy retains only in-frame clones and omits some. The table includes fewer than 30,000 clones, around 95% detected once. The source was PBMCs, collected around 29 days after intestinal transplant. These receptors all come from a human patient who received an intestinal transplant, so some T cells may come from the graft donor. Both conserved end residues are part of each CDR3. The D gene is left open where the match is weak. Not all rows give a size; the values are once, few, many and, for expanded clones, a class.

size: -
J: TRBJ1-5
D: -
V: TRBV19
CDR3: CASSMGRDGNQPQHF
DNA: TGTGCCAGTAGTATGGGGCGGGACGGGAATCAGCCCCAGCATTTT

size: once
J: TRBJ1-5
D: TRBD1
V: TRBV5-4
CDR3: CASSCRDRESNQPQHF
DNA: TGTGCCAGCAGCTGCCGGGACAGAGAGAGCAATCAGCCCCAGCATTTT

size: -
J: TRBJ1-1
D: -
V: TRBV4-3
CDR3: CASSQRGNTEAFF
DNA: TGCGCCAGCAGCCAAAGGGGTAACACTGAAGCTTTCTTT

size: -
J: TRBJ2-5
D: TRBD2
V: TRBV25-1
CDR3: CASNGGSGETQYF
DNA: TGTGCCAGCAACGGGGGGTCCGGGGAGACCCAGTACTTC

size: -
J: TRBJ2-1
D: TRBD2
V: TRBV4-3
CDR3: CASSQGLAGGNEQFF
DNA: TGCGCCAGCAGCCAAGGACTAGCGGGGGGCAATGAGCAGTTCTTC

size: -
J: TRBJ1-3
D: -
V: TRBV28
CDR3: CASTETGSGNTIYF
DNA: TGTGCCAGCACGGAGACGGGATCTGGAAACACCATATATTTT

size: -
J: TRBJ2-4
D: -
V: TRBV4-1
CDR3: CASSHGRGDIQYF
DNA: TGCGCCAGCAGCCATGGCAGGGGGGACATTCAGTACTTC

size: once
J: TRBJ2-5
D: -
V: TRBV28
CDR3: CASSGTLGRAQETQYF
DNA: TGTGCCAGCAGTGGGACCCTGGGCCGGGCCCAAGAGACCCAGTACTTC

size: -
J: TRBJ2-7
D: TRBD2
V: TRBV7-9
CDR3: CASTKIGWRGSSYEQYF
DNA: TGTGCCAGCACCAAAATTGGTTGGCGGGGGAGCTCCTACGAGCAGTACTTC

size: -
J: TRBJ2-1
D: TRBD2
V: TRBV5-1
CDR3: CASSTLAGEPYNEQFF
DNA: TGCGCCAGCAGCACCCTAGCGGGAGAACCTTACAATGAGCAGTTCTTC

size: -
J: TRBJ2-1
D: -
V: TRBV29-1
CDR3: CSVDRLQISSYNEQFF
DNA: TGCAGCGTCGACAGGTTACAAATTAGCTCCTACAATGAGCAGTTCTTC

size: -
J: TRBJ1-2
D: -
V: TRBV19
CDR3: CASSLRTDLYGYTF
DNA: TGTGCCAGTAGTCTTCGGACAGACCTCTATGGCTACACCTTC

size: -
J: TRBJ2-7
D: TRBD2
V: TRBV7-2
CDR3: CASSFTGLAYEQYF
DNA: TGTGCCAGCAGCTTCACGGGACTAGCCTACGAGCAGTACTTC

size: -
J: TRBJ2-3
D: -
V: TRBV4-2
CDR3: CASSQEEGDTDTQYF
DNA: TGTGCCAGCAGCCAAGAGGAGGGAGACACAGATACGCAGTATTTT

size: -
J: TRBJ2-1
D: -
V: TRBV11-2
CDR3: CASSLVAYNEQFF
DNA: TGTGCCAGCAGCTTAGTAGCCTACAATGAGCAGTTCTTC

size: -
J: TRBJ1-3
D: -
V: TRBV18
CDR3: CASSPGDDRPSGNTIYF
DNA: TGTGCCAGCTCACCAGGTGACGACAGGCCCTCTGGAAACACCATATATTTT

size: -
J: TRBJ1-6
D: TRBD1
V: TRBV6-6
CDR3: CASREGQANSPLHF
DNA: TGTGCCAGCCGTGAGGGACAGGCCAATTCACCCCTCCACTTT

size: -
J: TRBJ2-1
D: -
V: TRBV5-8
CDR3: CASSPQGGRGTYNEQFF
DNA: TGTGCCAGCAGCCCCCAGGGGGGGCGGGGGACTTACAATGAGCAGTTCTTC

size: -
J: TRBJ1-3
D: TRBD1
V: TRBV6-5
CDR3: CASSRDRGSTIYF
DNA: TGTGCCAGCAGTCGGGACAGGGGAAGCACCATATATTTT

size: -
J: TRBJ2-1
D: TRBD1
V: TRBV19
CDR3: CASSITDRGTEQFF
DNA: TGTGCCAGTAGTATCACGGACAGGGGGACGGAGCAGTTCTTC

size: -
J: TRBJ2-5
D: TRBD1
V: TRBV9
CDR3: CASSEGGTGLPQETQYF
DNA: TGTGCCAGCAGCGAAGGGGGGACAGGGCTACCGCAAGAGACCCAGTACTTC

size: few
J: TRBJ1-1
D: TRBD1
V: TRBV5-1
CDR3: CASSPNRGLSMNTEAFF
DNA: TGCGCCAGCAGCCCAAACAGGGGGTTATCAATGAACACTGAAGCTTTCTTT

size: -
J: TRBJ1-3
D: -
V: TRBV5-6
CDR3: CASSHRSGNTIYF
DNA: TGTGCCAGCAGCCATAGGTCTGGAAACACCATATATTTT

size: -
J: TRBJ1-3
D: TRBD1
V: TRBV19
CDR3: CASSPWTGAGNTIYF
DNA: TGTGCCAGTAGTCCGTGGACAGGGGCTGGAAACACCATATATTTT

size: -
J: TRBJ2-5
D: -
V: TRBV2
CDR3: CASGSGTQETQYF
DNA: TGTGCCAGCGGGTCCGGGACGCAAGAGACCCAGTACTTC

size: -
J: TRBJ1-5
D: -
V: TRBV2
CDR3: CASSEGESNQPQHF
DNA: TGTGCCAGCAGTGAGGGGGAAAGCAATCAGCCCCAGCATTTT

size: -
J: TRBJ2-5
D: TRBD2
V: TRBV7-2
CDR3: CASSHTISGTSGTQETQYF
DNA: TGTGCCAGCAGCCATACTATTTCCGGGACTAGCGGGACTCAAGAGACCCAGTACTTC

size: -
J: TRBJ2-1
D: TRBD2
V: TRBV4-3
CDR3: CASSQDLSAGGLWNEQFF
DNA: TGCGCCAGCAGCCAAGACCTTTCAGCGGGGGGGCTCTGGAATGAGCAGTTCTTC

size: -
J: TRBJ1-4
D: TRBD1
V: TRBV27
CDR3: CASSSRTGGGEKLFF
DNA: TGTGCCAGCAGTTCGAGGACAGGGGGGGGTGAAAAACTGTTTTTT

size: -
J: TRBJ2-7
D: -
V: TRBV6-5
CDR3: CASGPISRITYEQYF
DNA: TGTGCCAGCGGCCCCATCAGTAGAATTACCTACGAGCAGTACTTC

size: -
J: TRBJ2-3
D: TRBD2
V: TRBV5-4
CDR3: CASSVKLAGGTDTQYF
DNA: TGTGCCAGCAGCGTTAAACTAGCGGGGGGAACAGATACGCAGTATTTT

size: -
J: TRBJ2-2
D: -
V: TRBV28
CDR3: CASRSSTGELFF
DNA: TGTGCCAGCAGATCAAGCACCGGGGAGCTGTTTTTT

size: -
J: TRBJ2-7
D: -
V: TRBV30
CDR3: CAWSVMAGMFYEQYF
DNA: TGTGCCTGGAGTGTAATGGCAGGGATGTTCTACGAGCAGTACTTC

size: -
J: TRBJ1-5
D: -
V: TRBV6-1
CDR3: CASRDSLEPQHF
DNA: TGTGCCAGCAGGGACAGCTTGGAGCCCCAGCATTTT

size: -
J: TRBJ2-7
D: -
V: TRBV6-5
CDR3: CASSYRDTYEQYF
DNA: TGTGCCAGCAGTTACCGGGACACCTACGAGCAGTACTTC

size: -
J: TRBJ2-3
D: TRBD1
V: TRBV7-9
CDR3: CASSQGTATSTDTQYF
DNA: TGTGCCAGCAGCCAAGGGACAGCCACTAGCACAGATACGCAGTATTTT